Listed here are 17 T cell receptor beta chains from one sample, sequenced in a study of siplizumab effects on memory and regulatory T cells. The method was immunoSEQ multiplex PCR; TCRdb's version includes in-frame clones alone and lacks a portion of them. The profile shows roughly 26,000 clones, about 79% of them singletons. Sequenced: memory CD4+ T cells sorted from blood. The receptors shown here come from a human donor in good health.

The chain has TRBV6-6 and TRBJ2-7; D remains ambiguous. Germline loops: CDR1 MNHNY, CDR2 SVGAGI (reference sequence). The CDR3 sequence is 11 residues long. Trimming pared 3 bases from V and 5 bases from J, leaving 5 bases between. The CDR3 bases are TGTGCCAGCAGTTATCTCCACGAGCAGTACTTC. Protein product: CASSYLHEQYF.

The rearrangement uses TRBV6-6 and TRBJ1-2; TRBD1 matches at 9 bases. Looked up from germline, CDR1 is MNHNY and CDR2 is SVGAGI (reference sequence). The CDR3 contains 14 residues. The J segment lost 7 bases and the V segment lost 6 bases, leaving 9 bases of the junction unmatched. CDR3 loop: CASRPRDREFGYTF. The CDR3, as DNA: TGTGCCAGCAGACCAAGGGACAGGGAATTTGGCTACACCTTC.

The chain combines TRBV6-6 with TRBJ2-3, with D maybe TRBD2 (5 bases). The CDR3 consists of 12 residues. The ends were cut back, 6 bases at V and 5 bases at J, with 9 bases in the middle. CDR1 MNHNY and CDR2 SVGAGI come from the germline V gene (reference sequence). The CDR3 DNA reads TGTGCCAGCAGGCTAGCAGAAGATACGCAGTATTTT. Translation gives CASRLAEDTQYF.

The chain joins TRBV4-1 to TRBJ2-1; 11 positions match TRBD2. Looked up from germline, CDR1 is MGHRA and CDR2 is YSYEKL. Germline trimming cut 4 bases from V and 1 base from J; bases unmatched to any gene: 9. CDR3 length: 18 residues. The CDR3 nucleotides are TGCGCCAGCAGCCGCGGTGGCCTAGCGGGAGGTTCCTACAATGAGCAGTTCTTC. It specifies CASSRGGLAGGSYNEQFF.

This clone was picked up one time. The CDR3 loop is CASSLGQGWETQYF. The CDR3 DNA follows: TGCGCCAGCAGCCTCGGACAGGGATGGGAGACCCAGTACTTC. This sequence joins TRBV5-1 and TRBJ2-5; 8 bases line up with TRBD1. CDR3 length equals 14 residues. CDR1 and CDR2 (germline): SGHRS, YFSETQ. V trimming: 4 bases; J trimming: 5 bases; junction bases outside the gene matches: 7.

The rearrangement uses TRBV7-6 and TRBJ1-5; 7 bases map to TRBD1. The CDR3 is made up of 17 amino acids. Germline lookup yields CDR1 SGHVS and CDR2 FNYEAQ. Trimming took 3 bases from V and 6 from J; bases not matched to a gene: 14. CDR3 DNA sequence: TGTGCCAGCAGCTTGACCGGGACAGACCCTTTGGGTCAGCCCCAGCATTTT. Protein: CASSLTGTDPLGQPQHF.

The V gene is TRBV7-3, the J gene TRBJ2-1; D may be TRBD2 (5 bases). The CDR3 runs 16 residues. Trimming took 5 bases from V and 9 from J, leaving 23 bases between them. The V gene's germline CDR1 is SGHTA and CDR2 FQGTGA. CDR3 loop: CASSPTASRIGREQFF. CDR3 DNA: TGTGCCAGCAGCCCGACGGCTAGCAGGATCGGACGTGAGCAGTTCTTC.

V and J are TRBV19 and TRBJ2-2; D may be TRBD2 (6 bases). CDR1 and CDR2 (germline): LNHDA, SQIVND (reference sequence). The CDR3 loop spans 16 amino acids. V lost 2 bases and J 5 bases, leaving 15 bases between the germline ends. The CDR3 loop reads CASSIYSLGGTGELFF. In DNA, the CDR3 is TGTGCCAGTAGTATATATAGTTTGGGGGGAACCGGGGAGCTGTTTTTT.

A few counts support this clone. The chain couples TRBV27 to TRBJ1-6; D call uncertain. Germline V gene lookup returns CDR1 MNHEY and CDR2 SMNVEV (reference sequence). V was clipped by 0 bases and J by 9 bases, with 15 bases between them. CDR3 length: 16 amino acids. This chain's CDR3 is CASSLSGARRLSPLHF. In DNA, the CDR3 is TGTGCCAGCAGTTTATCAGGAGCGCGCCGACTTTCACCCCTCCACTTT.

The rearrangement joins TRBV6-5 to TRBJ2-3; D is perhaps TRBD1 or TRBD2 (5 bases each). From germline, CDR1 is MNHEY and CDR2 SVGAGI. The V end was cut by 4 bases, the J end by 13 bases, with 18 bases between. This CDR3 contains 13 residues. In DNA, the CDR3 is TGTGCCAGCAGTTCACGGACGGGGCGGTTGAAGTATTTT. As protein: CASSSRTGRLKYF.

The chain recombines TRBV6-5 with TRBJ2-5; either TRBD1 or TRBD2 may supply D (5 bases each). This CDR3 spans 16 amino acids. V shed 0 bases and J shed 7 bases, with 18 bases lying between them. CDR1 MNHEY and CDR2 SVGAGI come from the germline V gene. The CDR3, as DNA: TGTGCCAGCAGTTACTCGAGCCCCCGGGACGTCGGGACCCAGTACTTC. This sequence encodes CASSYSSPRDVGTQYF.

This rearrangement joins TRBV4-2 to TRBJ1-4; 10 bases match TRBD1. The germline V gene encodes CDR1 LGHNA and CDR2 YNFKEQ. The CDR3 is 16 amino acids. Losses at the gene ends were 4 bases for V and 5 bases for J; bases not matched to a gene: 7. CDR3 DNA: TGTGCCAGCAGCCTACGTCCGGGACAGGGGAATGAAAAACTGTTTTTT. Translating it yields CASSLRPGQGNEKLFF.

The rearrangement links TRBV29-1 to TRBJ2-7; D might be TRBD2 (6 bases). The V gene lost 4 bases and the J gene lost 0 bases, with 13 bases spanning the gap. In germline, CDR1 is SQVTM, CDR2 ANQGSEA. This CDR3 comprises 14 residues. The CDR3 spells CSVGFSGYSYEQYF. CDR3 nucleotide sequence: TGCAGCGTTGGGTTTAGCGGATACTCCTACGAGCAGTACTTC.

This clone was observed a single time. The chain links TRBV2 to TRBJ1-4; 10 bases map to TRBD1. The CDR3 has 15 amino acids. The V gene's germline CDR1 is SNHLY and CDR2 FYNNEI. V lost 6 bases to trimming and J lost 5 bases; unmatched junction nucleotides: 6. CDR3 region: CASRRDRGPNEKLFF. DNA for the CDR3: TGTGCCAGCAGGCGGGACAGGGGCCCGAATGAAAAACTGTTTTTT.

The rearrangement joins TRBV7-9 to TRBJ1-4; D is unclear. The CDR3 has 11 residues. Trimming shortened V by 3 bases and J by 7 bases, and 3 bases separated the two germline ends. Germline CDR1 SEHNR, CDR2 FQNEAQ (reference sequence). The CDR3 loop is CASSFGEKLFF. The CDR3 nucleotides are TGTGCCAGCAGCTTTGGTGAAAAACTGTTTTTT.

A single count supports this clone. The V and J genes are TRBV11-3 and TRBJ2-7; 8 bases fit TRBD1. The CDR3 has 14 amino acids. The V and J ends lost 5 bases and 1 base, in that order; junction bases with no gene match: 4. CDR1 is SGHNT and CDR2 is YENEEA in the germline V gene. The CDR3 region is CASSRGQGSYEQYF. CDR3 sequence (DNA): TGTGCCAGCAGCCGTGGACAGGGTTCCTACGAGCAGTACTTC.

The chain recombines TRBV28 with TRBJ1-5; D is uncertain. The CDR3 consists of 17 residues. Per germline, CDR1 MDHEN and CDR2 SYDVKM. V shed 2 bases and J shed 6 bases, with 20 bases lying between them. The CDR3 bases are TGTGCCAGCAGTTTACCCCTACGGAGGGAAGTTGGTCAGCCCCAGCATTTT. This gives the protein CASSLPLRREVGQPQHF.